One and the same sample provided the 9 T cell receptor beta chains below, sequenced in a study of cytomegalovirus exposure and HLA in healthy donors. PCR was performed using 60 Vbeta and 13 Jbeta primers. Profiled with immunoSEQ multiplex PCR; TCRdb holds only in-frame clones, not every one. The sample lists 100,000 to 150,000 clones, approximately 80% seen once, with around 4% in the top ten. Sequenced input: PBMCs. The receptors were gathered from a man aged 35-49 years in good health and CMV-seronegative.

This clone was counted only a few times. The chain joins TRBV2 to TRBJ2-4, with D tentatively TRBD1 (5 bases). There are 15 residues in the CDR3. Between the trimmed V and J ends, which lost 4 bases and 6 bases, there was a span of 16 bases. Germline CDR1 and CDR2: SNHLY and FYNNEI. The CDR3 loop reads CASSATRGSGNIQYF. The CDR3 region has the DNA TGTGCCAGCAGTGCCACAAGGGGCTCTGGAAACATTCAGTACTTC.

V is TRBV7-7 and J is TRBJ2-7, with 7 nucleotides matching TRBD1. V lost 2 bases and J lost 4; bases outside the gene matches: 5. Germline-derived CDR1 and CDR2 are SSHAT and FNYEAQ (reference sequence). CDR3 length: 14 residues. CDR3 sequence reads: CASSLNTGEYEQYF. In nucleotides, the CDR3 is TGTGCCAGCAGCTTAAACACAGGGGAGTACGAGCAGTACTTC.

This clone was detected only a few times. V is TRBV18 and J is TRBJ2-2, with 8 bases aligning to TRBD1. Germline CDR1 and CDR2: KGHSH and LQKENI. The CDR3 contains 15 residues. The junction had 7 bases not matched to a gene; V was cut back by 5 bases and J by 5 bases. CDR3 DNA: TGTGCCAGCTCATCTGACAGGGGTCCAACCGGGGAGCTGTTTTTT. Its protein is CASSSDRGPTGELFF.

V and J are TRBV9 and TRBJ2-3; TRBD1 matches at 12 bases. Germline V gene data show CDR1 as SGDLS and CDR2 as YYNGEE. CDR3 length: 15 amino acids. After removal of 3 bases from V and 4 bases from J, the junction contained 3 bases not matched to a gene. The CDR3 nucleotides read TGTGCCAGCAGCGGAGGGACAGGGGGCTCAGATACGCAGTATTTT. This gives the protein CASSGGTGGSDTQYF.

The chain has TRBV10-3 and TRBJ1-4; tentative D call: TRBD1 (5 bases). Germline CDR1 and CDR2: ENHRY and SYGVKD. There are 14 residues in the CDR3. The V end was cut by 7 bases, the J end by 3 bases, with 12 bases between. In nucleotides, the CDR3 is TGTGCCATCAACCAGGGAGGTCCTAATGAAAAACTGTTTTTT. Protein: CAINQGGPNEKLFF.

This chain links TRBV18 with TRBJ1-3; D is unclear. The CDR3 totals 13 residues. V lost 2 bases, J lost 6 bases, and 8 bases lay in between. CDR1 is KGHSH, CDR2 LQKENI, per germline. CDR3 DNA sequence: TGTGCCAGCTCACCATCCCGGGAAAACACCATATATTTT. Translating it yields CASSPSRENTIYF.

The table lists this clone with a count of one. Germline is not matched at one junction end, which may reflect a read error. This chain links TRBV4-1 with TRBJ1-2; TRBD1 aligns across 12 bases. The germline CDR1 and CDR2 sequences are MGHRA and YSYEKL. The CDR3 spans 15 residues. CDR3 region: CASSQLTPGQGARAF. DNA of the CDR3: TGCGCCAGCAGCCAACTAACACCGGGACAGGGGGCTAGAGCCTTC.

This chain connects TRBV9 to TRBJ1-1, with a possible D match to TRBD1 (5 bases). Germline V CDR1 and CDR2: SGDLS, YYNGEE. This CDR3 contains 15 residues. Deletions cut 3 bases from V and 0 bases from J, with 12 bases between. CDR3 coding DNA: TGTGCCAGCAGCGCAGGGTCCTCGATGAACACTGAAGCTTTCTTT. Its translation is CASSAGSSMNTEAFF.

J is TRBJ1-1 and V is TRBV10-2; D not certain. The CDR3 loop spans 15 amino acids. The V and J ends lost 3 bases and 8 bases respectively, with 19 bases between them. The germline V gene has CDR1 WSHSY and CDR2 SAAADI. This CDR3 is CASSDAMIKEAEAFF. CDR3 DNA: TGCGCCAGCAGTGATGCGATGATTAAGGAGGCCGAAGCTTTCTTT.